This entry features one T cell receptor (beta chain) sequence. Only in-frame clones appear in the TCRdb table, and some are missing; sequencing was by immunoSEQ multiplex PCR. This table holds about 350,000 clones, roughly 89% found once. This sample stems from a study of blood T cell repertoires in COVID-19. Across the study: The analysed material was cDNA or gDNA that came from T cells, B-cell-depleted T cells, or PBMCs.

The CDR3 is made up of 13 amino acids. The germline V gene has CDR1 LNHDA and CDR2 SQIVND (reference sequence). Trimming left V 10 bases short and J 6 bases short, with 15 bases between. This clonotype originated in a woman in her sixties with COVID-19, enrolled during active disease. The V and J genes are TRBV19 and TRBJ1-4, with D perhaps matching TRBD1 (6 bases). The sample was peripheral blood. The CDR3 loop reads CATSPGVHEKLFF. The DNA for the CDR3 is TGTGCCACCAGCCCAGGGGTTCATGAAAAACTGTTTTTT.